These 19 T cell receptor beta chains came from one sample sequenced in a study of PD-1 blockade in mismatch repair-deficient tumors. Produced via immunoSEQ multiplex PCR; TCRdb's table is partial and in-frame only. The table includes 100,000 or so clones, approximately 80% detected once. The sample consisted of peripheral blood, taken approximately 35 weeks after starting pembrolizumab. Receptors were obtained from an adult with mismatch repair-deficient cancer.

The chain is built from TRBV9 and TRBJ2-5; weak D call: TRBD1 (7 bases). The CDR3 totals 15 residues. Germline V gene data show CDR1 as SGDLS and CDR2 as YYNGEE. Trimming removed 4 bases from V and 1 base from J, with 14 bases in between. The CDR3 loop reads CASSLTQGGQETQYF. The CDR3, as DNA: TGTGCCAGCAGCCTTACCCAGGGGGGCCAAGAGACCCAGTACTTC.

This chain joins TRBV28 and TRBJ2-6, with 7 bases lining up with TRBD2. V was clipped by 5 bases and J by 2 bases; unmatched bases: 9. There are 17 residues in the CDR3. The germline gives CDR1 MDHEN, CDR2 SYDVKM. The CDR3 protein is CASSNVPAGAGANVLTF. CDR3 DNA: TGTGCCAGCAGTAATGTCCCTGCGGGAGCTGGGGCCAACGTCCTGACTTTC.

The chain couples TRBV30 to TRBJ1-1; the D gene is possibly TRBD1 (5 bases). V shed 7 bases and J shed 3 bases, with 9 bases lying between them. The CDR3 runs to 11 residues. CDR1 is GTSNPN, CDR2 SVGIG, per germline (reference sequence). The CDR3 reads CAYSRDTEAFF. The CDR3 bases are TGTGCCTACAGCAGGGACACTGAAGCTTTCTTT.

This chain links TRBV7-8 with TRBJ1-2; TRBD1 aligns across 10 bases. The V and J ends lost 3 bases and 0 bases, in that order; junction bases with no gene match: 7. The CDR3 is 17 amino acids. The germline V gene encodes CDR1 SGHVS and CDR2 FQNEAQ. This CDR3 is CASSLTGGASANYGYTF. CDR3 DNA: TGTGCCAGCAGCTTGACAGGGGGCGCATCGGCTAACTATGGCTACACCTTC.

The rearrangement links TRBV15 to TRBJ2-6; D is undetermined. Germline-derived CDR1 and CDR2 are LNHNV and YYDKDF (reference sequence). The CDR3 has 15 amino acids. Trimming took off 5 bases at V and 0 bases at J, with 8 bases between the two ends. The CDR3 bases are TGTGCCACCAGCTTCCGGCTCTCTGGGGCCAACGTCCTGACTTTC. The encoded protein is CATSFRLSGANVLTF.

The CDR3, as DNA: TGTGCCAGCAGCCAAGGATTGATTAGCAATCAGCCCCAGCATTTT. It specifies CASSQGLISNQPQHF. V gene TRBV4-2 combines with J gene TRBJ1-5, with D unclear. The germline V and J ends were trimmed by 1 base and 0 bases, with 7 bases remaining between them. The CDR3 totals 15 residues. Germline CDR1 and CDR2: LGHNA and YNFKEQ.

The chain couples TRBV2 to TRBJ1-5; no clear D gene. Germline CDR1 SNHLY, CDR2 FYNNEI. Between the trimmed V and J ends, which lost 6 bases and 4 bases, there was a span of 10 bases. The CDR3 has 13 amino acids. The CDR3 region is CASSGRENQPQHF. The CDR3 DNA follows: TGTGCCAGCAGCGGACGGGAGAATCAGCCCCAGCATTTT.

V and J are TRBV11-3 and TRBJ2-3, with 8 positions matching TRBD2. Trimming cost V 6 bases and J 4 bases; bases outside gene matches: 9. The length of the CDR3 is 15 residues. Germline CDR1 is SGHNT and CDR2 is YENEEA. In DNA, the CDR3 is TGTGCCAGCAGTCGAAGCGGGGGATCCCCAGATACGCAGTATTTT. Its translation is CASSRSGGSPDTQYF.

V usage is TRBV28 and J usage is TRBJ2-1; the match to TRBD2 covers 10 bases. Losses at the gene ends were 5 bases for V and 5 bases for J; bases not matched to a gene: 6. The length of the CDR3 is 15 residues. Germline CDR1 and CDR2: MDHEN and SYDVKM. CDR3 in DNA: TGTGCCAGCAGTGAGGGGACTAGCGAACACAATGAGCAGTTCTTC. Translation: CASSEGTSEHNEQFF.

The CDR3 coding sequence is TGTGCCAGCAGCTCCCGGGACCCTCGAGGCTACGAGCAGTACTTC. Translated, it gives CASSSRDPRGYEQYF. The V call is TRBV7-6, the J call TRBJ2-7; either TRBD1 or TRBD2 may supply D (5 bases each). The CDR3 contains 15 residues. Germline V gene sequence: CDR1 SGHVS, CDR2 FNYEAQ. V was shortened by 4 bases and J by 3 bases, with 16 bases between the two germline ends.

This clone appeared once. This chain joins TRBV11-2 and TRBJ2-3, with D maybe TRBD1 (6 bases). The germline CDR1 and CDR2 sequences are SGHAT and FQNNGV. CDR3 length: 15 residues. Trimming cost V 6 bases and J 4 bases, with 17 bases left between them. For the CDR3, the DNA is TGTGCCAGCAGAAAGGACAGCTACGCCCCAGATACGCAGTATTTT. Translating gives CASRKDSYAPDTQYF.

The chain employs TRBV7-2 and TRBJ2-3, with D possibly matching TRBD2 (6 bases). The V gene's germline CDR1 is SGHTA and CDR2 FQGNSA. The CDR3 contains 15 residues. V was trimmed by 2 bases and J by 3 bases, leaving 12 bases between them. The CDR3 region has the DNA TGTGCCAGCAGCTTACGCGGGACCTCGACAGATACGCAGTATTTT. As protein: CASSLRGTSTDTQYF.

The V gene is TRBV14, the J gene TRBJ2-1; TRBD2 aligns across 9 bases. The V and J ends lost 2 bases and 9 bases, in that order; junction bases with no gene match: 5. Looked up from germline, CDR1 is SGHDN and CDR2 is FVKESK. CDR3 length equals 14 residues. The CDR3 sequence: CASSQSGRLLEQFF. For the CDR3, the DNA is TGTGCCAGCAGCCAAAGCGGGAGGTTGCTTGAGCAGTTCTTC.

J is TRBJ2-7 and V is TRBV12-5; TRBD1 aligns across 11 bases. In germline, CDR1 is LGHNT, CDR2 FRNRAP. Trimming removed 4 bases from V and 7 bases from J; junction bases left unmatched: 6. The CDR3 spans 14 residues. The CDR3 DNA is TGTGCTAGTGGTTACACCGGACAGGGGGCTGAGCAGTACTTC. Its protein product is CASGYTGQGAEQYF.

V is TRBV12-5 and J is TRBJ2-1; 10 positions match TRBD1. V gave up 0 bases and J gave up 6 bases; unmatched junction bases: 11. CDR1 and CDR2 from the germline V gene are LGHNT and FRNRAP. This CDR3 is 18 amino acids long. This chain's CDR3 is CASGLVVGDRGRRNEQFF. The DNA of the CDR3 is TGTGCTAGTGGTTTGGTTGTAGGGGACAGGGGCCGCCGCAATGAGCAGTTCTTC.

The genes are TRBV27 and TRBJ1-5; D is possibly TRBD1 (5 bases). V lost 6 bases and J lost 6, with 12 bases in between. The CDR3 totals 13 residues. Germline V lookup: CDR1 MNHEY, CDR2 SMNVEV (reference sequence). This chain's CDR3 is CASSTGGGQPQHF. In DNA form, the CDR3 reads TGTGCCAGCAGCACAGGAGGAGGTCAGCCCCAGCATTTT.

The chain uses TRBV25-1 and TRBJ1-1, with a weak D call TRBD1 (6 bases). Trimming pared 4 bases from V and 2 bases from J, leaving 20 bases between. The CDR3 runs to 17 residues. Germline values: CDR1 MGHDK, CDR2 SYGVNS. The CDR3 DNA is TGTGCCAGCAGTGGACCCGGGACAAAATTCGATAACACTGAAGCTTTCTTT. The encoded protein is CASSGPGTKFDNTEAFF.

This clone has more than one count but fewer than ten. The chain recombines TRBV18 with TRBJ1-4; D uncertain. The CDR3 totals 13 residues. Deletions cut 3 bases from V and 8 bases from J, with 10 bases between. Germline CDR1 is KGHSH and CDR2 is LQKENI. CDR3 nucleotide sequence: TGTGCCAGCTCACCCGGGGTACACGAAAAACTGTTTTTT. It translates to CASSPGVHEKLFF.

The rearrangement joins TRBV6-5 to TRBJ1-2, with D possibly TRBD1 on 6 matching bases. The V end was cut by 7 bases, the J end by 8 bases, with 17 bases between. The CDR3 spans 13 residues. Germline V gives CDR1 MNHEY, CDR2 SVGAGI. DNA of the CDR3: TGTGCCAGCACGACCGGGACAAGATCCGGCTACACCTTC. Residues: CASTTGTRSGYTF.